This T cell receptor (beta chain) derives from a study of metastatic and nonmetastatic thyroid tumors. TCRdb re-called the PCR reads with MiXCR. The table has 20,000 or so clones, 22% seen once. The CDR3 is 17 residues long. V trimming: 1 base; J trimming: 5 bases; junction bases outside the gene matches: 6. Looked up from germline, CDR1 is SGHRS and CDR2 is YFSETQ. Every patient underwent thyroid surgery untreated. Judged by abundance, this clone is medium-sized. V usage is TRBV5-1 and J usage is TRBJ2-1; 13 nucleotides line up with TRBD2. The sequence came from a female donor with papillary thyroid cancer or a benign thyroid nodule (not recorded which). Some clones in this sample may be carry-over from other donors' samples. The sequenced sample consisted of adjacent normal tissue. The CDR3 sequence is CASSLRLAGGGDNEQFF. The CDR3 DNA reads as TGCGCCAGCAGCTTGCGACTAGCGGGAGGTGGGGACAATGAGCAGTTCTTC.